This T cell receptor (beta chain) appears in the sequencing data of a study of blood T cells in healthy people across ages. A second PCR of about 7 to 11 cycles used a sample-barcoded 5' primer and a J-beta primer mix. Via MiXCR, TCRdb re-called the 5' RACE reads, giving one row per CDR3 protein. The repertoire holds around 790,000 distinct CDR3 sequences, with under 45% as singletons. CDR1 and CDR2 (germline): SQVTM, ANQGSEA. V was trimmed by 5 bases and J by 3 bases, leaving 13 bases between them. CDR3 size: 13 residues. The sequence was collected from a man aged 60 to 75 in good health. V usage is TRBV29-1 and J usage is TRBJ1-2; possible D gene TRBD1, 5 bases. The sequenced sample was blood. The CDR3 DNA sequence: TGCAGCGTTCCAGGGCTGGGAGACTATGGCTACACCTTC. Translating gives CSVPGLGDYGYTF. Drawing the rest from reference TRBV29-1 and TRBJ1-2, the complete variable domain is SAVISQKPSRDICQRGTSLTIQCQVDSQVTMMFWYRQQPGQSLTLIATANQGSEATYESGFVIDKFPISRPNLTFSTLTVSNMSPEDSSIYLCSVPGLGDYGYTFGSGTRLTVV.